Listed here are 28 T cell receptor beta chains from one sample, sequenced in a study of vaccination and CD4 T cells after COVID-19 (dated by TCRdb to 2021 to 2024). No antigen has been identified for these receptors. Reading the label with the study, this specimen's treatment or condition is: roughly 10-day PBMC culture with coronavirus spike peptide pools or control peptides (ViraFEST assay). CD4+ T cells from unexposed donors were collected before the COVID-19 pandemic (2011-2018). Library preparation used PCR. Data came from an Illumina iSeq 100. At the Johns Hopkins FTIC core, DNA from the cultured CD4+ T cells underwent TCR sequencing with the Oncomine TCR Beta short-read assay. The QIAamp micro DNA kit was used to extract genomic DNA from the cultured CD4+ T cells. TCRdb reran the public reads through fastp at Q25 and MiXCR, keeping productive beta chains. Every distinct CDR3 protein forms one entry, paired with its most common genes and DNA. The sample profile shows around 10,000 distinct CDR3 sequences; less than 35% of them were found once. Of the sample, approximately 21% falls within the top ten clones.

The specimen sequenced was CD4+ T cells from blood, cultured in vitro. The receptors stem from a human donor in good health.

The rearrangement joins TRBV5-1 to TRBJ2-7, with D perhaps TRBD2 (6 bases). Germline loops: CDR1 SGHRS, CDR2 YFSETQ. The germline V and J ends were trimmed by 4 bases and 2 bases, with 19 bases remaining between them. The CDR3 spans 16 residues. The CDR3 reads CASSPGGGTETYEQYF. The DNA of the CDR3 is TGCGCCAGCAGCCCAGGTGGTGGGACTGAGACCTACGAGCAGTACTTC.

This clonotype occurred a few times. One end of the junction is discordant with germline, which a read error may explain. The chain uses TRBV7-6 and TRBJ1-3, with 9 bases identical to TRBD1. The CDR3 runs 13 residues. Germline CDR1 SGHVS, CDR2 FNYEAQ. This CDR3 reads CASSPTGGDTIYF. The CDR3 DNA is TGTGCTAGCAGCCCGACAGGGGGTGACACCATATATTTT.

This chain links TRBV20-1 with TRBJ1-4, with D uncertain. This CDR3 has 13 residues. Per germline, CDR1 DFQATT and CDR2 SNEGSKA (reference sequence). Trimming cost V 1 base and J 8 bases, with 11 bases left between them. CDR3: CSARAARLEKLFF. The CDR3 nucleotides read TGCAGTGCTAGAGCGGCGAGACTCGAAAAACTGTTTTTT.

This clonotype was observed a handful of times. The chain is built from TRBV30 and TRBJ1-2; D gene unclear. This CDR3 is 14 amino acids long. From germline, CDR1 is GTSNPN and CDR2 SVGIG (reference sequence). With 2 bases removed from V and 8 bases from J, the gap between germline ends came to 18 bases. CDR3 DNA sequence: TGTGCCTGGAGTTTGACCCGCCCTTCGAACGGCTACACCTTC. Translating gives CAWSLTRPSNGYTF.

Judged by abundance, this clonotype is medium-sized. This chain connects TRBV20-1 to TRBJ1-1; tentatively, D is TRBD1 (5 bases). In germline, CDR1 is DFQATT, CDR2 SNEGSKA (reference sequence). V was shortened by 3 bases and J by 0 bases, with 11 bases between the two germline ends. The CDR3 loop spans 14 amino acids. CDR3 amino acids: CSASQGSLNTEAFF. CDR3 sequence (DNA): TGCAGTGCTAGTCAGGGCTCACTGAACACTGAAGCTTTCTTT.

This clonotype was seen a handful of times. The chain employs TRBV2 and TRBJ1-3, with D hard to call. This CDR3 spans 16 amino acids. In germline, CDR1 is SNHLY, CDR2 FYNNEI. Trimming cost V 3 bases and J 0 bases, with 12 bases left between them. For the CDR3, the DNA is TGTGCCAGCAGTGAGAGGCCGCTAAGCTCTGGAAACACCATATATTTT. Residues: CASSERPLSSGNTIYF.

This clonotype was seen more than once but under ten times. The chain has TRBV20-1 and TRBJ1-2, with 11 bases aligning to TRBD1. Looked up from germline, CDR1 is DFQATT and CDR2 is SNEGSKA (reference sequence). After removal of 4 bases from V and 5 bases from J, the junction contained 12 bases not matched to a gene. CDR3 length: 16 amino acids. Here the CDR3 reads CSATRDRGISRYGYTF. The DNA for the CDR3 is TGCAGTGCTACCCGGGACAGGGGGATTTCTAGGTATGGCTACACCTTC.

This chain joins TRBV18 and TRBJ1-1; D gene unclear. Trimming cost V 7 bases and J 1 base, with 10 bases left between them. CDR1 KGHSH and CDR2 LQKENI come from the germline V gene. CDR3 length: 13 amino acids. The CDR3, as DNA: TGTGCCAGCTTATTCGGACCGAACACTGAAGCTTTCTTT. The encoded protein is CASLFGPNTEAFF.

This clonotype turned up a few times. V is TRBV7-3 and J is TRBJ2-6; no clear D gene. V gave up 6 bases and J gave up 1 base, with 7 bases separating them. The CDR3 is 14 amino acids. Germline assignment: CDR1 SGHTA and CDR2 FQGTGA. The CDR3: CASSQISGANVLTF. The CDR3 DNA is TGTGCCAGCAGTCAGATATCTGGGGCCAACGTCCTGACTTTC.

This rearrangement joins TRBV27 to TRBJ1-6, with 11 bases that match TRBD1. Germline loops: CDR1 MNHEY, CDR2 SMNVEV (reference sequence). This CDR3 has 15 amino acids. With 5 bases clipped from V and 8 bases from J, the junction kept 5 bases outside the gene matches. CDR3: CASSPLGQGDSPLHF. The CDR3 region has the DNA TGTGCCAGCAGTCCATTGGGACAGGGGGATTCACCCCTCCACTTT.

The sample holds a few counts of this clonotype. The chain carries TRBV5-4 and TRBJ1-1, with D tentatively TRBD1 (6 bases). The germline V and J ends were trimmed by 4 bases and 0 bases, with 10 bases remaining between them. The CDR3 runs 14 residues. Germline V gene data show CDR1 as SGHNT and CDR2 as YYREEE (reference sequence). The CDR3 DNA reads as TGTGCCAGCAGCCCGAGGGGGTTGAACACTGAAGCTTTCTTT. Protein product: CASSPRGLNTEAFF.

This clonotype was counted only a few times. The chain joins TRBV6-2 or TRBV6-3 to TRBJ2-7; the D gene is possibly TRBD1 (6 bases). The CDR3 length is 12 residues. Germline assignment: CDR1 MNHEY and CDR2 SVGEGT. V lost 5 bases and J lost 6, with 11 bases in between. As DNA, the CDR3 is TGTGCCAGCAGTCGCCTACAGGGCGAGCAGTACTTC. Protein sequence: CASSRLQGEQYF.

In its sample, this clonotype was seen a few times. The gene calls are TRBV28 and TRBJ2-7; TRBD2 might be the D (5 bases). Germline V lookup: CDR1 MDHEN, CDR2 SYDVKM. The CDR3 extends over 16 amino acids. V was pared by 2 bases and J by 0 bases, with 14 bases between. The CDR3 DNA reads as TGTGCCAGCAGTTTAAATATAGCGCCTAGCTCCTACGAGCAGTACTTC. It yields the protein CASSLNIAPSSYEQYF. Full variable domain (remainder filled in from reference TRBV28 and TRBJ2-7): DVKVTQSSRYLVKRTGEKVFLECVQDMDHENMFWYRQDPGLGLRLIYFSYDVKMKEKGDIPEGYSVSREKKERFSLILESASTNQTSMYLCASSLNIAPSSYEQYFGPGTRLTVT.

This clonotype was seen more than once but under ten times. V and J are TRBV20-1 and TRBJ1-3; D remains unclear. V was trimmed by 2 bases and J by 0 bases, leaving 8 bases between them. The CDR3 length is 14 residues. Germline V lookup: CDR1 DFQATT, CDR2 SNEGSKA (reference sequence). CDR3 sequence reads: CSARIGGSGNTIYF. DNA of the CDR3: TGCAGTGCTAGAATAGGAGGCTCTGGAAACACCATATATTTT.

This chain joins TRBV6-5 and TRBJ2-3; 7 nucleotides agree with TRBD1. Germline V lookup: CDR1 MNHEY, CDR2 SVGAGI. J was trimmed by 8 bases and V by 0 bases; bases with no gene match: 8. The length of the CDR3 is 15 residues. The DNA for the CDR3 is TGTGCCAGCAGTTACTCGAAACAGGGGATGAGTACGCAGTATTTT. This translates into CASSYSKQGMSTQYF.

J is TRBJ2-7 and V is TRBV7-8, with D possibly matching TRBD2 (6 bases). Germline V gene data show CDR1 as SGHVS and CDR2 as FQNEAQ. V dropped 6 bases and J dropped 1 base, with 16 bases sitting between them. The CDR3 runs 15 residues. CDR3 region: CASRRAGTGSYEQYF. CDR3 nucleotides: TGTGCCAGCAGGCGAGCCGGGACTGGATCCTACGAGCAGTACTTC.

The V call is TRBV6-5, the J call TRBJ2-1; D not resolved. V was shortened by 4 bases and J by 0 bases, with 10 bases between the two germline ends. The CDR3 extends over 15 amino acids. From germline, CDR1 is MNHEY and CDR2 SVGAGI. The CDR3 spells CASSLTSSSYNEQFF. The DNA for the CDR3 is TGTGCCAGCAGTTTGACGTCGAGCTCCTACAATGAGCAGTTCTTC.

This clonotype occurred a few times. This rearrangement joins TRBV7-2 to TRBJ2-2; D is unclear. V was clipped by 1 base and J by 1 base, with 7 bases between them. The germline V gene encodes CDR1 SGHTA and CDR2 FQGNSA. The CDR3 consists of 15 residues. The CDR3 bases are TGTGCCAGCAGCTTAGTCTCAGGGAACACCGGGGAGCTGTTTTTT. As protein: CASSLVSGNTGELFF.

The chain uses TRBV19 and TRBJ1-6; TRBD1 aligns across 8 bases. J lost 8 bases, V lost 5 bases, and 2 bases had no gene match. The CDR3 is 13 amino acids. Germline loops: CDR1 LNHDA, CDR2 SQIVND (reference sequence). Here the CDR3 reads CASSPDRDSPLHF. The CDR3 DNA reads TGTGCCAGTAGTCCGGACAGGGATTCACCCCTCCACTTT.

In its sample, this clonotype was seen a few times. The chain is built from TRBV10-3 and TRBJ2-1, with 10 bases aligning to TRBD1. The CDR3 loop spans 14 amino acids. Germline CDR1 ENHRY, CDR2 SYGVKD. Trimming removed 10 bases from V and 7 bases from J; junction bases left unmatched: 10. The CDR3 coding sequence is TGTGCCACCGGCCGGGACAGGGGCGTGAATGAGCAGTTCTTC. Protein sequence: CATGRDRGVNEQFF.

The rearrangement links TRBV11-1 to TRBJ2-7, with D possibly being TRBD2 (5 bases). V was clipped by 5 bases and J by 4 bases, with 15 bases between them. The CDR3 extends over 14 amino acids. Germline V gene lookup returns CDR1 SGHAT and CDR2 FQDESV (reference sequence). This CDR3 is CASSRGAILYEQYF. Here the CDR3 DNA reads TGTGCCAGCAGCCGGGGAGCGATTCTTTACGAGCAGTACTTC.

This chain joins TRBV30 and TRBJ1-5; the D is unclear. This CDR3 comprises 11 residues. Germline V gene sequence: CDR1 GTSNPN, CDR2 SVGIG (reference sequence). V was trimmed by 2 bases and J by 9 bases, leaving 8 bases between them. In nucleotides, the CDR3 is TGTGCCTGGAGTCTCGCCGGGCCCCAGCATTTT. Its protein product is CAWSLAGPQHF.

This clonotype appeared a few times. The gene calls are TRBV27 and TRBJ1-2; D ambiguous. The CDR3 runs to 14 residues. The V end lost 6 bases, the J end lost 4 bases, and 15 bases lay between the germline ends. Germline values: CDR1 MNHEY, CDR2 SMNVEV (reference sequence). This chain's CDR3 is CASSPDRVLYGYTF. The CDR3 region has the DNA TGTGCCAGCAGCCCCGACCGGGTCCTCTATGGCTACACCTTC.

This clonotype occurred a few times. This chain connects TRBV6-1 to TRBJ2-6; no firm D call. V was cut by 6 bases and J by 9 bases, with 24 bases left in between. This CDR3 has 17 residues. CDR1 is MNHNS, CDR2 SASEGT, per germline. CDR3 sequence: CASSSIPLVGQYNVLTF. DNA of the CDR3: TGTGCCAGCAGCAGCATCCCCCTCGTAGGCCAATACAACGTCCTGACTTTC.

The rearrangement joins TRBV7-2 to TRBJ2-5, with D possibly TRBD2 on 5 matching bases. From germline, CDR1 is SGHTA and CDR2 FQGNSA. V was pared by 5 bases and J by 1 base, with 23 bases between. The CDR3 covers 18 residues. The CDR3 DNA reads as TGTGCCAGCAGCCCGGGGAAAGCGGTACTACCAGGCCAAGAGACCCAGTACTTC. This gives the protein CASSPGKAVLPGQETQYF.

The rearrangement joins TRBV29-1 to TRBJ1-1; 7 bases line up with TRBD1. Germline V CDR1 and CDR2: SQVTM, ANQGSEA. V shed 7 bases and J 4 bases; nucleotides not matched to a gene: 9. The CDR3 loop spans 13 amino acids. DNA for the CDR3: TGCAGCGCAAAGACAGGGAATCCCACTGAAGCTTTCTTT. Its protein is CSAKTGNPTEAFF.

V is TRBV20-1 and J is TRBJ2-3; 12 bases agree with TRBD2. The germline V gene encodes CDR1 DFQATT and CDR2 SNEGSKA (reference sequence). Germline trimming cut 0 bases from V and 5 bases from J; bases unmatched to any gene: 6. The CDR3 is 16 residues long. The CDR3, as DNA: TGCAGTGCTAGAGACTGGACTAGCGGGACCATAGATACGCAGTATTTT. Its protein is CSARDWTSGTIDTQYF.

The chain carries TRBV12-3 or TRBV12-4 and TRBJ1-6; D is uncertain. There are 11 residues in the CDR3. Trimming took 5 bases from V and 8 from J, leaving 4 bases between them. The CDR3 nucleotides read TGTGCCAGCAGTACGGATTCACCCCTCCACTTT. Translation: CASSTDSPLHF.